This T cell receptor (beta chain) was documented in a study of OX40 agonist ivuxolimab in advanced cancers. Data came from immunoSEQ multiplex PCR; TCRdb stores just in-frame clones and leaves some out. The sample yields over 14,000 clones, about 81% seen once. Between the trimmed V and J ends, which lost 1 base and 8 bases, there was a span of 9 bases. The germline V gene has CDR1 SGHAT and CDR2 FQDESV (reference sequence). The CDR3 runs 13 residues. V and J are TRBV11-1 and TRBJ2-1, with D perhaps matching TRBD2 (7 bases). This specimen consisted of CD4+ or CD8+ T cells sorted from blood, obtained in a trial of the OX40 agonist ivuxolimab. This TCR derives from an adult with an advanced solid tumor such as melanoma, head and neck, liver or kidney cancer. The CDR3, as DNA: TGTGCCAGCAGCTTAGTAGGGGGGGATGAGCAGTTCTTC. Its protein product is CASSLVGGDEQFF.